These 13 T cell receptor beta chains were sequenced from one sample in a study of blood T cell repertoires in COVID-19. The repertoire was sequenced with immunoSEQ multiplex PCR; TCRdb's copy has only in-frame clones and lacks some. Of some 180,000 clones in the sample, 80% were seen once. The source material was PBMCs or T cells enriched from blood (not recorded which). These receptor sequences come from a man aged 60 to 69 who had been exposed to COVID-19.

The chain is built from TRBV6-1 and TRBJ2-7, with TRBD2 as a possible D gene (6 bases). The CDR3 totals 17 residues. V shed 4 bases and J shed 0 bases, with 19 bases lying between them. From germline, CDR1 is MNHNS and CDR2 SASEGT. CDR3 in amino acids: CASSALPGTGSSYEQYF. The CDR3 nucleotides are TGTGCCAGCAGTGCCCTTCCCGGGACTGGGAGCTCCTACGAGCAGTACTTC.

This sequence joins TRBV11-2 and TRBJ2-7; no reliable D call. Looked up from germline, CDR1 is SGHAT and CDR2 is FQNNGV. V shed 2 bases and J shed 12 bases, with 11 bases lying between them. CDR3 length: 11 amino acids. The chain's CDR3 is CASSLLVGWYF. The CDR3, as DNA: TGTGCCAGCAGCTTACTTGTCGGGTGGTACTTC. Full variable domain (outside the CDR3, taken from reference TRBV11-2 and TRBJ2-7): EAGVAQSPRYKIIEKRQSVAFWCNPISGHATLYWYQQILGQGPKLLIQFQNNGVVDDSQLPKDRFSAERLKGVDSTLKIQPAKLEDSAVYLCASSLLVGWYFGPGTRLTVT.

The CDR3 nucleotides are TGTGCCAGCAGCCAGACAGGGGGCGGCTATGGCTACACCTTC. Translated: CASSQTGGGYGYTF. The V gene is TRBV14, the J gene TRBJ1-2, with 10 positions matching TRBD1. CDR1 SGHDN and CDR2 FVKESK come from the germline V gene. With 3 bases clipped from V and 4 bases from J, the junction kept 2 bases outside the gene matches. The CDR3 extends over 14 amino acids.

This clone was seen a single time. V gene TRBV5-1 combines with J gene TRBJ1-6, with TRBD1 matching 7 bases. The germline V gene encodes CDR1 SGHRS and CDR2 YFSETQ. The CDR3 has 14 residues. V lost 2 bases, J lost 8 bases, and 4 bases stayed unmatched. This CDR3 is CASSFTGEDSPLHF. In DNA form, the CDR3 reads TGCGCCAGCAGCTTTACAGGGGAGGATTCACCCCTCCACTTT.

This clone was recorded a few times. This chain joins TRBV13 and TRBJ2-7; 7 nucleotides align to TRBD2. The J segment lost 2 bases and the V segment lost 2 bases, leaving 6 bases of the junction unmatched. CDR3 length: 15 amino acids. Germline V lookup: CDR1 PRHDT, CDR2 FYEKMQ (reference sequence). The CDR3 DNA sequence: TGTGCCAGCAGCTTAAGCTCGCGGGGGACCTACGAGCAGTACTTC. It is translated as CASSLSSRGTYEQYF. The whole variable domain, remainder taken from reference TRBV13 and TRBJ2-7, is AAGVIQSPRHLIKEKRETATLKCYPIPRHDTVYWYQQGPGQDPQFLISFYEKMQSDKGSIPDRFSAQQFSDYHSELNMSSLELGDSALYFCASSLSSRGTYEQYFGPGTRLTVT.

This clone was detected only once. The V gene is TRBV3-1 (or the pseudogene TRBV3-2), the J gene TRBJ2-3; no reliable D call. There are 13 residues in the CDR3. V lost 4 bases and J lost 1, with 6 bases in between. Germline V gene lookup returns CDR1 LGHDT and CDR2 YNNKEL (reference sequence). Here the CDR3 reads CASSLRGTDTQYF. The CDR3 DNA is TGTGCCAGCAGCCTTCGGGGCACAGATACGCAGTATTTT.

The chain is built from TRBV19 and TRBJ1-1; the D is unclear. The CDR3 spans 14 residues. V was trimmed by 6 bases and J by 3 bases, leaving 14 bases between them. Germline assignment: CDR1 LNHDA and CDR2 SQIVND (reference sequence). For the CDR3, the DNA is TGTGCCAGTAGCTCACCAGGTCCTGACACTGAAGCTTTCTTT. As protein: CASSSPGPDTEAFF. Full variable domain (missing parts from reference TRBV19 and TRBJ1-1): DGGITQSPKYLFRKEGQNVTLSCEQNLNHDAMYWYRQDPGQGLRLIYYSQIVNDFQKGDIAEGYSVSREKKESFPLTVTSAQKNPTAFYLCASSSPGPDTEAFFGQGTRLTVV.

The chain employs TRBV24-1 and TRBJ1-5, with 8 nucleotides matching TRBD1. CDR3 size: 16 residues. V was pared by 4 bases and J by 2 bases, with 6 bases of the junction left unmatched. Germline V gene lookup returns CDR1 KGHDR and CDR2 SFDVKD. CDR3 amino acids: CATSDPTTGGNQPQHF. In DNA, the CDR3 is TGTGCCACCAGTGACCCCACGACAGGGGGCAATCAGCCCCAGCATTTT.

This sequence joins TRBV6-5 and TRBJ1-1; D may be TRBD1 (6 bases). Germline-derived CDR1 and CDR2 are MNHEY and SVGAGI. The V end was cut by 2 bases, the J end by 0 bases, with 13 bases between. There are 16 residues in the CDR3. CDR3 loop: CASSYDGGAVNTEAFF. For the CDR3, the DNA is TGTGCCAGCAGTTACGATGGGGGGGCGGTGAACACTGAAGCTTTCTTT.

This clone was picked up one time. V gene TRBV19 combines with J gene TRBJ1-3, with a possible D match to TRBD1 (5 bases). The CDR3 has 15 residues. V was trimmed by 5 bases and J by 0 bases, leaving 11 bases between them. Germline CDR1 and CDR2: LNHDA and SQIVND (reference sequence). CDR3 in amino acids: CASSGGAVSGNTIYF. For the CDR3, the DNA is TGTGCCAGTAGTGGCGGGGCAGTCTCTGGAAACACCATATATTTT.

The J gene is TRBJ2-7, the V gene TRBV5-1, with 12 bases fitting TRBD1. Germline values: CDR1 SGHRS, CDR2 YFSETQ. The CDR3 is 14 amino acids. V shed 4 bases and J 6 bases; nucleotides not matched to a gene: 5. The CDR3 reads CASSIGTGGLEQYF. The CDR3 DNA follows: TGCGCCAGCAGCATTGGGACAGGGGGCCTCGAGCAGTACTTC.

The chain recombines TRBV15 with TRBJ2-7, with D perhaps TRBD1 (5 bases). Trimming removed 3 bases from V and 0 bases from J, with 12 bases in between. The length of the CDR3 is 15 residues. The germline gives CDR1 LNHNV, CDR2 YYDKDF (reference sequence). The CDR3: CATSRWLDSSYEQYF. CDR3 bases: TGTGCCACCAGCAGGTGGCTAGACAGCTCCTACGAGCAGTACTTC.

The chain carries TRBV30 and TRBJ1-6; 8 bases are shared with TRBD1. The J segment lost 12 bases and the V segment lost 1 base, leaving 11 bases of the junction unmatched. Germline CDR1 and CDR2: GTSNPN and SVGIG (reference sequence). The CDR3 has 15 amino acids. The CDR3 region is CAWSGQGAVSRPLHF. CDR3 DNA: TGTGCCTGGAGTGGGCAGGGGGCAGTTAGTAGACCCCTCCACTTT.